Listed here are 8 T cell receptor beta chains from one sample, sequenced in a study of cytotoxic CD8 clonotypes in ibrutinib-treated CLL. Only in-frame clones appear in the TCRdb table, and some are missing; sequencing was by immunoSEQ multiplex PCR. This sample has 150,000 or so clones, with around 80% found just once. The material sequenced was PBMCs, taken after 12 months of ibrutinib treatment. The source of these receptors is a human donor with chronic lymphocytic leukemia.

The chain joins TRBV9 to TRBJ1-2; D gene uncertain. The germline V gene encodes CDR1 SGDLS and CDR2 YYNGEE. The CDR3 sequence is 16 residues long. V was cut by 0 bases and J by 5 bases, with 17 bases left in between. The CDR3 loop reads CASSVAVTRSDYGYTF. CDR3 DNA: TGTGCCAGCAGCGTAGCGGTGACGCGATCGGATTATGGCTACACCTTC.

The gene calls are TRBV10-3 and TRBJ2-3; D gene uncertain. V dropped 0 bases and J dropped 4 bases, with 2 bases sitting between them. The CDR3 totals 12 residues. The V gene's germline CDR1 is ENHRY and CDR2 SYGVKD. The CDR3 here is CAISESSDTQYF. In DNA form, the CDR3 reads TGTGCCATCAGTGAGTCTTCAGATACGCAGTATTTT.

The rearrangement links TRBV27 to TRBJ2-5; 9 positions agree with TRBD1. Germline V lookup: CDR1 MNHEY, CDR2 SMNVEV (reference sequence). The CDR3 extends over 16 amino acids. Trimming took 8 bases from V and 1 from J; bases not matched to a gene: 11. CDR3 DNA: TGTGCCAGCGTCCTTGGGACAGGGCCCCTCCAAGAGACCCAGTACTTC. Its protein is CASVLGTGPLQETQYF.

The V call is TRBV5-4, the J call TRBJ2-5; D is tentatively TRBD1 or TRBD2 (6 bases each). Germline V CDR1 and CDR2: SGHNT, YYREEE (reference sequence). The CDR3 sequence is 17 residues long. Trimming took off 0 bases at V and 5 bases at J, with 20 bases between the two ends. The CDR3 is CASSLVGGAGVGETQYF. CDR3 nucleotide sequence: TGTGCCAGCAGCTTGGTCGGCGGGGCAGGGGTTGGGGAGACCCAGTACTTC.

This chain connects TRBV18 to TRBJ2-1; D is unclear. The germline gives CDR1 KGHSH, CDR2 LQKENI. This CDR3 is built from 14 residues. The germline V and J ends were trimmed by 0 bases and 3 bases, with 6 bases remaining between them. The CDR3 DNA follows: TGTGCCAGCTCACCACCGGGCTTCTACAATGAGCAGTTCTTC. Translating it yields CASSPPGFYNEQFF. The full variable domain, with the rest looked up from reference TRBV18 and TRBJ2-1, is NAGVMQNPRHLVRRRGQEARLRCSPMKGHSHVYWYRQLPEEGLKFMVYLQKENIIDESGMPKERFSAEFPKEGPSILRIQQVVRGDSAAYFCASSPPGFYNEQFFGPGTRLTVL.

This clone showed up just a few times. One junction end disagrees with the germline gene, perhaps due to a read error. The rearrangement joins TRBV6-4 to TRBJ1-4; the match to TRBD1 covers 7 bases. CDR3 length equals 13 residues. CDR1 MRHNA and CDR2 SNTAGT come from the germline V gene. DNA of the CDR3: TGTGCCAGCAGTGACCATTTACGGGACAGATCCTTTTGG. It encodes CASSDHLRDRSFW.

This sequence joins TRBV19 and TRBJ1-1, with unresolved D. From germline, CDR1 is LNHDA and CDR2 SQIVND (reference sequence). V was shortened by 10 bases and J by 0 bases, with 12 bases between the two germline ends. This CDR3 comprises 13 residues. CDR3 nucleotides: TGTGCCACCTCCACGGAGATGAACACTGAAGCTTTCTTT. Translating gives CATSTEMNTEAFF. Full variable domain (missing parts from reference TRBV19 and TRBJ1-1): DGGITQSPKYLFRKEGQNVTLSCEQNLNHDAMYWYRQDPGQGLRLIYYSQIVNDFQKGDIAEGYSVSREKKESFPLTVTSAQKNPTAFYLCATSTEMNTEAFFGQGTRLTVV.

The rearrangement uses TRBV5-6 and TRBJ2-5, with 12 bases that match TRBD2. CDR3 length: 16 residues. Germline trimming cut 4 bases from V and 2 bases from J; bases unmatched to any gene: 6. Germline CDR1 and CDR2: SGHDT and YYEEEE. CDR3 protein: CASSPGLAGTQETQYF. The CDR3 bases are TGTGCCAGCAGCCCGGGACTAGCGGGCACGCAAGAGACCCAGTACTTC.